Described below is a single TCR beta chain sequence and its context. This sample is drawn from a study of Ad26.COV2.S vaccination and SARS-CoV-2 variants. TCRdb keeps only in-frame clones here, not all; method: immunoSEQ multiplex PCR. The data contain around 370,000 clones, around 92% of them singletons. The TCR comes from a human donor who had recovered from COVID-19. The material was peripheral blood, obtained after recovery from COVID-19.

The CDR3 DNA sequence: TGTGCCAGCAGCCCGCCGTCGGTGTCACCCCTCCACTTT. Translated, it gives CASSPPSVSPLHF. The chain has TRBV7-9 and TRBJ1-6; unclear D gene. Germline lookup yields CDR1 SEHNR and CDR2 FQNEAQ (reference sequence). V lost 5 bases and J lost 10, with 12 bases in between. This CDR3 has 13 residues.